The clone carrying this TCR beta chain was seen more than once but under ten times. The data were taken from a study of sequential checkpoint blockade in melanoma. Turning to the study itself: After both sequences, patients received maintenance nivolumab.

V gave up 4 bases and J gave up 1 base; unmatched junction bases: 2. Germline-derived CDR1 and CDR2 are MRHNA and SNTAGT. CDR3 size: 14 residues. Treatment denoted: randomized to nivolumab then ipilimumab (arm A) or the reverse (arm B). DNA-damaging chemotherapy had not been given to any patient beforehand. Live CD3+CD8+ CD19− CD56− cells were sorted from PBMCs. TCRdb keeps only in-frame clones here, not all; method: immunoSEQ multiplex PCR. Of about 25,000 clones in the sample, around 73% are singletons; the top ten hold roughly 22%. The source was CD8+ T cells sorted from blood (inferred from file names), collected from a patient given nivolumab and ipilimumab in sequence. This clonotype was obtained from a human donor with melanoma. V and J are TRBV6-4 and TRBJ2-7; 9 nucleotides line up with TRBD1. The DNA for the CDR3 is TGTGCCAGCAGTGCGGGACAGGGTTCCTACGAGCAGTACTTC. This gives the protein CASSAGQGSYEQYF.